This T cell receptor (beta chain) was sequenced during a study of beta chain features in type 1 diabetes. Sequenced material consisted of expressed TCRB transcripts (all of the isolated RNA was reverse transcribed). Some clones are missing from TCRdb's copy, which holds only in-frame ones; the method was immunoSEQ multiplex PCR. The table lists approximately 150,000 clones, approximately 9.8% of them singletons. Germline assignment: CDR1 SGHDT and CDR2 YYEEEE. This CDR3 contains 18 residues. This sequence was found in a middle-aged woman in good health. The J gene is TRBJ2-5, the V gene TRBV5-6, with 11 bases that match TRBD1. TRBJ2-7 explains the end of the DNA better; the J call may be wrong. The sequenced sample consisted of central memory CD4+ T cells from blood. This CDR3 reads CASSQGQGAFRTTYEQYF. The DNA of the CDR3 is TGTGCCAGCAGCCAAGGACAGGGGGCGTTTCGGACAACCTACGAGCAGTACTTC.